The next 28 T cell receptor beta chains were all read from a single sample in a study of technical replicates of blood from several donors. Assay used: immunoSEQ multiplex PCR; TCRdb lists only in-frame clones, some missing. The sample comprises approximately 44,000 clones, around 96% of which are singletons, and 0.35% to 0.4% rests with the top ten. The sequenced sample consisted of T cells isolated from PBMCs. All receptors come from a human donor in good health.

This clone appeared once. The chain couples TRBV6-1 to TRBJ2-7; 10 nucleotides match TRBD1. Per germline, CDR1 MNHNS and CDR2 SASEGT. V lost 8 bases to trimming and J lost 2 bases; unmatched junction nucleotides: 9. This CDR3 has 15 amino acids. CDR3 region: CASGAGTGVAYEQYF. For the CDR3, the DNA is TGTGCCAGCGGAGCCGGGACAGGGGTAGCCTACGAGCAGTACTTC.

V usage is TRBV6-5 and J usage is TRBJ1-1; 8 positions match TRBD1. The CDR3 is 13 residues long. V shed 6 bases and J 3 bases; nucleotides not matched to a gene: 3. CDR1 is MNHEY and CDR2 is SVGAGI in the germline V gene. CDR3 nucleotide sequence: TGTGCCAGCAGCCGGGGACAGGACACTGAAGCTTTCTTT. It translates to CASSRGQDTEAFF.

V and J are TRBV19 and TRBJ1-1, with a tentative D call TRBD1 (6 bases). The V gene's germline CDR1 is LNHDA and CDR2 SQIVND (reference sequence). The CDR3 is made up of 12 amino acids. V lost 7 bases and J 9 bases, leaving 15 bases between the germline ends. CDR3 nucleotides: TGTGCCAGTATTTCGGACAGCATGAAAGCTTTCTTT. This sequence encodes CASISDSMKAFF. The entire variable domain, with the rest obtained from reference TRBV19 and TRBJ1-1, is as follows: DGGITQSPKYLFRKEGQNVTLSCEQNLNHDAMYWYRQDPGQGLRLIYYSQIVNDFQKGDIAEGYSVSREKKESFPLTVTSAQKNPTAFYLCASISDSMKAFFGQGTRLTVV.

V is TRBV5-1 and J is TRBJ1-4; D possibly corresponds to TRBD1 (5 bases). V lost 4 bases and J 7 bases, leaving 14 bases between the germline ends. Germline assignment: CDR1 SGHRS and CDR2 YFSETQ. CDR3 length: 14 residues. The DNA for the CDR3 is TGCGCCAGCAGCCCTGACAGTCAATTTGAAAAACTGTTTTTT. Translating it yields CASSPDSQFEKLFF. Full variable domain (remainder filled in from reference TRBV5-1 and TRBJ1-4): KAGVTQTPRYLIKTRGQQVTLSCSPISGHRSVSWYQQTPGQGLQFLFEYFSETQRNKGNFPGRFSGRQFSNSRSEMNVSTLELGDSALYLCASSPDSQFEKLFFGSGTQLSVL.

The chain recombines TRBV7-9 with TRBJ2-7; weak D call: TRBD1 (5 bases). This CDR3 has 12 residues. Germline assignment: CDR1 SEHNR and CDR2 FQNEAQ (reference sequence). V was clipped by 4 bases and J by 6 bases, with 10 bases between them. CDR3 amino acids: CASSSQGIEQYF. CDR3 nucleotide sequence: TGTGCCAGCAGCTCCCAGGGTATCGAGCAGTACTTC.

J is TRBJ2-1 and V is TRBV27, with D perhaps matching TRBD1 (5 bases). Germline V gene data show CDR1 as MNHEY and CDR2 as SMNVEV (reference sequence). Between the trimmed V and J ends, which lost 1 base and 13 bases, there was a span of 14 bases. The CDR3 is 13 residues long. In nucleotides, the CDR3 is TGTGCCAGCAGTTTATTCCGAACAGGAGAACAGTTCTTC. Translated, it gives CASSLFRTGEQFF.

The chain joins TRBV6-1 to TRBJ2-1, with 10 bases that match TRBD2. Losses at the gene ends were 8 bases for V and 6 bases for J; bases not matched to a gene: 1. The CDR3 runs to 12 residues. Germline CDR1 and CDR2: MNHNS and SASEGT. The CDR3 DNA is TGTGCCAGCTTAGCGGGAGGCAATGAGCAGTTCTTC. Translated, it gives CASLAGGNEQFF.

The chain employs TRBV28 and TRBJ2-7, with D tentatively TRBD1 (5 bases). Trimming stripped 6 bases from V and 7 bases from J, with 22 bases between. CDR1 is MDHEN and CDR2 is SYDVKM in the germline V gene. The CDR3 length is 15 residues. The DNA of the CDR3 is TGTGCCAGCAGCCCGTTATCCACCCTGCCAGGGGAGCAGTACTTC. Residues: CASSPLSTLPGEQYF.

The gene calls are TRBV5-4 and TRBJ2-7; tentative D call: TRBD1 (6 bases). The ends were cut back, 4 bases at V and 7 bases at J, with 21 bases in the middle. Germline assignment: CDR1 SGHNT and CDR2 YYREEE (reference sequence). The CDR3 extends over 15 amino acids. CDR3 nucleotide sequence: TGTGCCAGCAGCGGCATCCAGGGGCATATCTTGGAGCAGTACTTC. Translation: CASSGIQGHILEQYF.

CDR3 loop: CASSRRASGYYEQYF. The CDR3 DNA sequence: TGTGCCAGCAGCAGACGGGCTTCAGGGTACTACGAGCAGTACTTC. The chain carries TRBV5-6 and TRBJ2-7, with a possible D match to TRBD1 (5 bases). V lost 4 bases and J 3 bases, leaving 17 bases between the germline ends. CDR3 length: 15 residues. Per germline, CDR1 SGHDT and CDR2 YYEEEE.

This CDR3 reads CASRGQGIGRQYF. The DNA for the CDR3 is TGTGCCAGCAGAGGACAGGGAATAGGGCGGCAGTACTTC. The chain has TRBV27 and TRBJ2-7; TRBD1 aligns across 8 bases. This CDR3 has 13 amino acids. The ends lost 6 bases at V and 9 bases at J; junction bases unmatched: 10. The V gene's germline CDR1 is MNHEY and CDR2 SMNVEV (reference sequence).

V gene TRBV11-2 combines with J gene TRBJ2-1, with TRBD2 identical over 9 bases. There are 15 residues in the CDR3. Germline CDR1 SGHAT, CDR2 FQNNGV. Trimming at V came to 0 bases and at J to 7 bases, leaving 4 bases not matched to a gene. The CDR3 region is CASSLEREGHNEQFF. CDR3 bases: TGTGCCAGCAGCTTAGAGCGGGAGGGCCATAATGAGCAGTTCTTC.

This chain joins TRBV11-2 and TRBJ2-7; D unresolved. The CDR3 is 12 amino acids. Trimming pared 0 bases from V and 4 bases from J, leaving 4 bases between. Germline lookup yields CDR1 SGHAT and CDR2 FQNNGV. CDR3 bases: TGTGCCAGCAGCTTAGATTCATACGAGCAGTACTTC. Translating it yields CASSLDSYEQYF.

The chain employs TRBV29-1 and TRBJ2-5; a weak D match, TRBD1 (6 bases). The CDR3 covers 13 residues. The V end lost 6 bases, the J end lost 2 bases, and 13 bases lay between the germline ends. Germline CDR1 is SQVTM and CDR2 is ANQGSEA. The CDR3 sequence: CSVLQGVQETQYF. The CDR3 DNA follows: TGCAGCGTACTACAGGGCGTGCAAGAGACCCAGTACTTC.

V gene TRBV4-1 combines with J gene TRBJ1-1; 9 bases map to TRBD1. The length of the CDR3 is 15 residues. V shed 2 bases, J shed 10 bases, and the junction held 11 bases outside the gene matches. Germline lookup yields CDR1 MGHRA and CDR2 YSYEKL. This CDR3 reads CASSQRNRGLEGAFF. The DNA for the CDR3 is TGCGCCAGCAGCCAAAGGAACAGGGGGCTGGAGGGAGCTTTCTTT.

The CDR3 coding sequence is TGTGCCAGCAGTTACCGGGCAGGGAAGTACCTCTACAATGAGCAGTTCTTC. Translating gives CASSYRAGKYLYNEQFF. The rearrangement joins TRBV6-7 to TRBJ2-1; D is perhaps TRBD1 (5 bases). TRBV6-7 is assigned to the ORF class and has an uncertain function. The CDR3 covers 17 residues. V was trimmed by 2 bases and J by 3 bases, leaving 17 bases between them.

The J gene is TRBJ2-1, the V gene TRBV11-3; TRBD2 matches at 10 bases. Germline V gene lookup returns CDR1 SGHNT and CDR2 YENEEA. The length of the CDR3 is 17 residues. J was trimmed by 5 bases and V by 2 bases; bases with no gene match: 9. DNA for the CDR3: TGTGCCAGCAGCTTACCCAAGCTAGCGGGGGCGAACAATGAGCAGTTCTTC. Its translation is CASSLPKLAGANNEQFF.

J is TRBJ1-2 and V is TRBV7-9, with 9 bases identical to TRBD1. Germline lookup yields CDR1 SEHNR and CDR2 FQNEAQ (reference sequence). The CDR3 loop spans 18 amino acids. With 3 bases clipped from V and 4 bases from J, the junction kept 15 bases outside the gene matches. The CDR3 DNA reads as TGTGCCAGCAGCTTGCCCTCGACAGGGGGGAAAAAACCCTATGGCTACACCTTC. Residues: CASSLPSTGGKKPYGYTF.

Written as DNA, the CDR3 is TGCGCCAGCAGCCCAAATTTTTGGGGGCTGAACACTGAAGCTTTCTTT. Translating gives CASSPNFWGLNTEAFF. The chain combines TRBV4-1 with TRBJ1-1, with D perhaps matching TRBD1 (6 bases). This CDR3 contains 16 residues. The germline gives CDR1 MGHRA, CDR2 YSYEKL. The V and J ends lost 4 bases and 0 bases respectively, with 15 bases between them.

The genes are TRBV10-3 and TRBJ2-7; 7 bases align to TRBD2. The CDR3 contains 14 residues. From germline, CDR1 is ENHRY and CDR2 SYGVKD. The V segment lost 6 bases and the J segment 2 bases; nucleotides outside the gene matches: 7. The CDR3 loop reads CAISREDWAYEQYF. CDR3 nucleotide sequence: TGTGCCATCAGCCGGGAGGACTGGGCCTACGAGCAGTACTTC.

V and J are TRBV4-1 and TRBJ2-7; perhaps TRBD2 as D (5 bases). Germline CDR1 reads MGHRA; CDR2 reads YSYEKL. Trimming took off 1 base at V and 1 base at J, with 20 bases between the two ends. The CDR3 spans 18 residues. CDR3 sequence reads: CASSQAWGVGGRSYEQYF. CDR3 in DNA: TGCGCCAGCAGCCAAGCTTGGGGAGTGGGCGGGCGATCCTACGAGCAGTACTTC.

The CDR3: CASSDPGGEQFF. The CDR3 DNA reads TGTGCCAGCAGCGACCCCGGCGGTGAGCAGTTCTTC. The rearrangement joins TRBV6-6 to TRBJ2-1; D gene uncertain. V lost 6 bases, J lost 9 bases, and 12 bases lay in between. Germline lookup yields CDR1 MNHNY and CDR2 SVGAGI (reference sequence). The length of the CDR3 is 12 residues.

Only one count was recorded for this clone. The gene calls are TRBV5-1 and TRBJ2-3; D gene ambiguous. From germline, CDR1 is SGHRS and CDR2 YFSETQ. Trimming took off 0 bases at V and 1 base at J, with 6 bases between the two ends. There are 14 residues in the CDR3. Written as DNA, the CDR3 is TGCGCCAGCAGCTTGGATATCCGCACAGATACGCAGTATTTT. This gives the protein CASSLDIRTDTQYF.

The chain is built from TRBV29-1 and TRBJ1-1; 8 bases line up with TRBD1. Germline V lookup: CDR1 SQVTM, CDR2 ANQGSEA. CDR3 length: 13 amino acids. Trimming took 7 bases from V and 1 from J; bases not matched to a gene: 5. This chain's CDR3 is CSAWDRRNTEAFF. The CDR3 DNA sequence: TGCAGCGCCTGGGACAGGCGGAACACTGAAGCTTTCTTT.

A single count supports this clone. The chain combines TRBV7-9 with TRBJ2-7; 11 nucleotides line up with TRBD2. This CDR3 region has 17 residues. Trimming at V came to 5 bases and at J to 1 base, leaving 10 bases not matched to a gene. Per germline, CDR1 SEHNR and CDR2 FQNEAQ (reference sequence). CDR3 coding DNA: TGTGCCAGCAGCGCCAAGACTAGCGGGATTTCATCCTACGAGCAGTACTTC. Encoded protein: CASSAKTSGISSYEQYF.

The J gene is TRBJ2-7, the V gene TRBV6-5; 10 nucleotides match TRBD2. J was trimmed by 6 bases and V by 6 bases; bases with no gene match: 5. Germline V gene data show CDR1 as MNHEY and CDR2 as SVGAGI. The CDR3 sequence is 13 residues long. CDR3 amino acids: CASSLAGEVEQYF. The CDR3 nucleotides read TGTGCCAGCAGCCTAGCGGGAGAGGTCGAGCAGTACTTC.

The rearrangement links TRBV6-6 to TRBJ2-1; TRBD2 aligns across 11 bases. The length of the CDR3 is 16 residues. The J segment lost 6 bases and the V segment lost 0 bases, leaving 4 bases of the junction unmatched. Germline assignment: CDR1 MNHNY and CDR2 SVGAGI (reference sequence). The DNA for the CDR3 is TGTGCCAGCAGTTACTCCAGACTAGCGGGACTCAATGAGCAGTTCTTC. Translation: CASSYSRLAGLNEQFF.

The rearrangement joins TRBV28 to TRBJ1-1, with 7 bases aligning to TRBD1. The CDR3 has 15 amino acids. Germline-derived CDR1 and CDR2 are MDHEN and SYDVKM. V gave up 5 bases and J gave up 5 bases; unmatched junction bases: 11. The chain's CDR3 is CASSGYAPGGTEAFF. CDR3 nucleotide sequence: TGTGCCAGCAGTGGTTATGCCCCAGGGGGGACTGAAGCTTTCTTT.